This entry lists 24 T cell receptor beta chains sequenced from one sample in a study of T cell responses to AZD1222 COVID-19 vaccine. Libraries were prepared by immunoSEQ multiplex PCR; TCRdb keeps only in-frame clonotypes and omits some of them. Among under 150,000 clones listed, approximately 93% were seen once. The sample here was peripheral blood, taken on day 0 of AZD1222 vaccination. Receptors originate from an adult in good health.

The J gene is TRBJ2-3, the V gene TRBV2, with D maybe TRBD2 (6 bases). V was clipped by 2 bases and J by 2 bases, with 14 bases between them. Germline V gene lookup returns CDR1 SNHLY and CDR2 FYNNEI. The CDR3 extends over 16 amino acids. The CDR3 region is CASSEQLALPTDTQYF. DNA for the CDR3: TGTGCCAGCAGTGAACAACTAGCCTTACCCACAGATACGCAGTATTTT. Based on the CDR3 plus reference TRBV2 and TRBJ2-3, the full variable domain is EPEVTQTPSHQVTQMGQEVILRCVPISNHLYFYWYRQILGQKVEFLVSFYNNEISEKSEIFDDQFSVERPDGSNFTLKIRSTKLEDSAMYFCASSEQLALPTDTQYFGPGTRLTVL.

This clone appeared a single time. The J gene is TRBJ2-7, the V gene TRBV18, with 12 nucleotides matching TRBD2. With V trimmed by 3 bases and J by 11 bases, 17 bases remained unmatched. Germline V gene lookup returns CDR1 KGHSH and CDR2 LQKENI. This CDR3 has 17 amino acids. CDR3 sequence reads: CASSPSSTSGSTGGEYF. The CDR3 DNA sequence: TGTGCCAGCTCACCTTCTTCGACTAGCGGGAGTACTGGAGGGGAGTACTTC.

This chain uses TRBV6-6 with TRBJ1-2; 10 bases are shared with TRBD1. The junction had 6 bases not matched to a gene; V was cut back by 5 bases and J by 3 bases. The CDR3 runs 15 residues. Germline assignment: CDR1 MNHNY and CDR2 SVGAGI (reference sequence). The CDR3 loop reads CASSSVGTGDYGYTF. CDR3 nucleotides: TGTGCCAGCAGTAGCGTCGGGACAGGGGACTATGGCTACACCTTC.

Concerning this clone: The DNA is left out, because the CDR3 cannot be placed on it with certainty; the CDR3 is given as TCRdb lists it. This chain uses TRBV12-5 with TRBJ1-2. The CDR3 totals 14 residues, both ends included. CDR1 and CDR2 (germline): LGHNT, FRNRAP. The CDR3 loop is CASGSRAFGNGYTF.

V gene TRBV28 combines with J gene TRBJ2-7, with D possibly matching TRBD1 (6 bases). The CDR3 length is 13 residues. Germline-derived CDR1 and CDR2 are MDHEN and SYDVKM. Trimming cost V 2 bases and J 5 bases, with 10 bases left between them. In nucleotides, the CDR3 is TGTGCCAGCAGTTTAGCCGCAGGGGACGAGCAGTACTTC. This translates into CASSLAAGDEQYF.

In DNA form, the CDR3 reads TGTGCCAGCAGTTTAGTTTCTCTGACCGGGGACGAGCAGTACTTC. As protein: CASSLVSLTGDEQYF. V gene TRBV28 combines with J gene TRBJ2-7; tentatively, D is TRBD2 (5 bases). This CDR3 spans 15 amino acids. Trimming shortened V by 2 bases and J by 5 bases, and 16 bases separated the two germline ends. Germline values: CDR1 MDHEN, CDR2 SYDVKM.

The count of this clone is one. The chain uses TRBV19 and TRBJ2-2; D uncertain. The germline V gene encodes CDR1 LNHDA and CDR2 SQIVND (reference sequence). This CDR3 contains 14 residues. Trimming shortened V by 0 bases and J by 7 bases, and 9 bases separated the two germline ends. CDR3 residues: CASSIDQEDGELFF. CDR3 coding DNA: TGTGCCAGTAGTATAGATCAAGAGGACGGGGAGCTGTTTTTT.

The chain links TRBV10-3 to TRBJ2-1; D uncertain. In germline, CDR1 is ENHRY, CDR2 SYGVKD. There are 12 residues in the CDR3. The V end was cut by 5 bases, the J end by 10 bases, with 12 bases between. The CDR3 region is CAISHTPDEQFF. In DNA form, the CDR3 reads TGTGCCATCAGTCACACCCCAGACGAGCAGTTCTTC.

The chain recombines TRBV19 with TRBJ1-1; no clear D gene. V lost 3 bases to trimming and J lost 1 base, with 9 bases between them. CDR1 is LNHDA, CDR2 SQIVND, per germline (reference sequence). This CDR3 contains 14 residues. The CDR3 loop reads CASSIWQSNTEAFF. CDR3 sequence (DNA): TGTGCCAGTAGTATTTGGCAGTCGAACACTGAAGCTTTCTTT.

V and J are TRBV28 and TRBJ1-2; maybe TRBD1 (5 bases). Trimming shortened V by 2 bases and J by 5 bases, and 12 bases separated the two germline ends. From germline, CDR1 is MDHEN and CDR2 SYDVKM. CDR3 length: 14 amino acids. The DNA for the CDR3 is TGTGCCAGCAGTTTAAAGGACAAGCCTTATGGCTACACCTTC. Protein product: CASSLKDKPYGYTF.

The chain employs TRBV28 and TRBJ1-6; D not certain. Trimming took off 1 base at V and 7 bases at J, with 8 bases between the two ends. Germline CDR1 MDHEN, CDR2 SYDVKM. This CDR3 comprises 14 residues. CDR3: CASSLLRTNSPLHF. The CDR3 region has the DNA TGTGCCAGCAGTTTATTGCGAACCAATTCACCCCTCCACTTT.

This rearrangement joins TRBV5-1 to TRBJ1-3, with TRBD1 identical over 8 bases. The CDR3 runs 17 residues. The junction had 5 bases not matched to a gene; V was cut back by 0 bases and J by 0 bases. Germline V gene sequence: CDR1 SGHRS, CDR2 YFSETQ. The DNA of the CDR3 is TGCGCCAGCAGCTTGGGGGCAGGGGGCGCCTCTGGAAACACCATATATTTT. As protein: CASSLGAGGASGNTIYF.

In DNA, the CDR3 is TGCAGCGCCCAGAAGGGAGCGGGAAGCCCCTACGAGCAGTACTTC. It codes for CSAQKGAGSPYEQYF. The chain couples TRBV29-1 to TRBJ2-7, with TRBD2 matching 7 bases. The V gene end was trimmed by 7 bases and the J gene end by 2 bases; junction bases not matched to a gene: 14. This CDR3 comprises 15 residues. The germline CDR1 and CDR2 sequences are SQVTM and ANQGSEA.

The chain has TRBV27 and TRBJ1-5, with TRBD1 as a possible D gene (6 bases). The CDR3 runs to 15 residues. Germline loops: CDR1 MNHEY, CDR2 SMNVEV (reference sequence). V was cut by 5 bases and J by 5 bases, with 16 bases left in between. The CDR3 region has the DNA TGTGCCAGCAGTAGAACAGGGAGGGAGGATCAGCCCCAGCATTTT. Translation: CASSRTGREDQPQHF.

This sequence joins TRBV19 and TRBJ1-1, with unresolved D. The CDR3 contains 12 residues. The germline gives CDR1 LNHDA, CDR2 SQIVND (reference sequence). The V end lost 6 bases, the J end lost 0 bases, and 5 bases lay between the germline ends. CDR3 amino acids: CASSLLNTEAFF. The CDR3 DNA reads TGTGCCAGTAGCCTCTTGAACACTGAAGCTTTCTTT.

The chain couples TRBV15 to TRBJ2-7; D not certain. The CDR3 consists of 14 residues. Trimming stripped 0 bases from V and 3 bases from J, with 9 bases between. CDR1 is LNHNV and CDR2 is YYDKDF in the germline V gene (reference sequence). The DNA of the CDR3 is TGTGCCACCAGCAGAGAAGCTCGGTTCTACGAGCAGTACTTC. The encoded protein is CATSREARFYEQYF.

The chain has TRBV27 and TRBJ2-7; TRBD2 agrees at 12 bases. The CDR3 consists of 15 residues. Trimming took 2 bases from V and 7 from J; bases not matched to a gene: 6. The germline V gene has CDR1 MNHEY and CDR2 SMNVEV (reference sequence). The chain's CDR3 is CASSLRLAGVQEQYF. DNA of the CDR3: TGTGCCAGCAGTTTACGACTAGCGGGAGTGCAAGAGCAGTACTTC.

The chain joins TRBV19 to TRBJ2-2; D is possibly TRBD2 (7 bases). The CDR3 has 16 amino acids. Germline V gene sequence: CDR1 LNHDA, CDR2 SQIVND (reference sequence). V lost 5 bases and J 1 base, leaving 14 bases between the germline ends. CDR3 in DNA: TGTGCCAGTAGTCGTTCGGGGGGCTGGAACACCGGGGAGCTGTTTTTT. This codes for CASSRSGGWNTGELFF.

This clone appeared once. The chain recombines TRBV6-2 or TRBV6-3 with TRBJ2-7; D is undetermined. Trimming took 4 bases from V and 3 from J, leaving 7 bases between them. The CDR3 contains 12 residues. The germline V gene encodes CDR1 MNHEY and CDR2 SVGEGT. The CDR3 spells CASSFLDYEQYF. The CDR3 DNA reads TGTGCCAGCAGTTTTCTTGACTACGAGCAGTACTTC.

The V call is TRBV3-1 (or the pseudogene TRBV3-2), the J call TRBJ2-1; 12 bases align to TRBD1. Trimming at V came to 3 bases and at J to 7 bases, leaving 4 bases not matched to a gene. CDR1 LGHDT and CDR2 YNNKEL come from the germline V gene (reference sequence). The CDR3 is 15 amino acids. This CDR3 is CASSQAGQGANEQFF. The CDR3 coding sequence is TGTGCCAGCAGCCAGGCGGGACAGGGGGCGAATGAGCAGTTCTTC.

In this sample, this clone turned up once. The chain is built from TRBV6-5 and TRBJ2-5; D is uncertain. The CDR3 sequence is 15 residues long. Germline-derived CDR1 and CDR2 are MNHEY and SVGAGI. The germline V and J ends were trimmed by 2 bases and 4 bases, with 14 bases remaining between them. CDR3 in amino acids: CASSYTLRNRETQYF. As DNA, the CDR3 is TGTGCCAGCAGTTACACCCTCCGTAACAGAGAGACCCAGTACTTC.

The chain has TRBV12-3 or TRBV12-4 and TRBJ1-5, with D hard to call. The CDR3 spans 13 residues. Trimming cost V 7 bases and J 7 bases, with 14 bases left between them. CDR3: CASTRESGQPQHF. In DNA, the CDR3 is TGTGCCAGCACCCGGGAGTCGGGGCAGCCCCAGCATTTT.

This clone was observed a few times. The rearrangement uses TRBV5-1 and TRBJ1-1; D ambiguous. This CDR3 is built from 15 residues. CDR1 is SGHRS and CDR2 is YFSETQ in the germline V gene. V was clipped by 0 bases and J by 5 bases, with 14 bases between them. The CDR3 nucleotides are TGCGCCAGCAGCTTGGTTTGGGGAGAAGATACTGAAGCTTTCTTT. As protein: CASSLVWGEDTEAFF. Looking up the rest from reference TRBV5-1 and TRBJ1-1 gives the full variable domain: KAGVTQTPRYLIKTRGQQVTLSCSPISGHRSVSWYQQTPGQGLQFLFEYFSETQRNKGNFPGRFSGRQFSNSRSEMNVSTLELGDSALYLCASSLVWGEDTEAFFGQGTRLTVV.

The chain has TRBV2 and TRBJ2-5; possibly TRBD1 or TRBD2 for D (5 bases each). The CDR3 totals 12 residues. Germline CDR1 and CDR2: SNHLY and FYNNEI. V lost 9 bases to trimming and J lost 3 bases, with 11 bases between them. The CDR3, as DNA: TGTGCCAGATCGTTGGGGGAAGAGACCCAGTACTTC. This encodes CARSLGEETQYF. Full variable domain (remainder filled in from reference TRBV2 and TRBJ2-5): EPEVTQTPSHQVTQMGQEVILRCVPISNHLYFYWYRQILGQKVEFLVSFYNNEISEKSEIFDDQFSVERPDGSNFTLKIRSTKLEDSAMYFCARSLGEETQYFGPGTRLLVL.